This T cell receptor beta chain was retrieved from a study of T cells after somatic rescue of genetic block. Clones were read by immunoSEQ multiplex PCR, and TCRdb kept only the in-frame ones, dropping some. The sample gives 110,000 or so clones, 80% to 95% of which show up once; about 1.5% is in the top ten. This CDR3 spans 15 amino acids. V was pared by 0 bases and J by 4 bases, with 11 bases between. The germline CDR1 and CDR2 sequences are SGHRS and YFSETQ. The chain joins TRBV5-1 to TRBJ1-3; D not certain. This sequence was found in a woman younger than 35. The sequenced material came from peripheral blood mononuclear cells (PBMCs). CDR3 DNA sequence: TGCGCCAGCAGCTTGGACCTAGGAGGAGGAAACACCATATATTTT. It encodes CASSLDLGGGNTIYF.